This section outlines one TCR beta chain sequence together with its context. The CDR3 has 15 residues. The germline CDR1 and CDR2 sequences are SGHNT and YYREEE (reference sequence). Trimming at V came to 4 bases and at J to 6 bases, leaving 4 bases not matched to a gene. The record originates from a study of early T cells in non-severe SARS-CoV-2 infection. Researchers attached unique molecular identifiers to individual cDNA molecules. TCRdb used MiXCR to reprocess the 5' RACE reads, holding one entry per CDR3 protein. The repertoire holds around 77,000 distinct CDR3 sequences, 12% seen once, with about 16% in the top ten.

The sequences come from whole blood, collected at baseline. The sequence was obtained from an adult who was a healthcare worker with PCR-confirmed SARS-CoV-2 infection or an uninfected control (not recorded which). The donor label of this sample is uncertain. The J gene is TRBJ2-3, the V gene TRBV5-4; TRBD2 aligns across 14 bases. This CDR3 is CASSLRTSGGDTQYF. The CDR3 region has the DNA TGTGCCAGCAGCCTGAGGACTAGCGGGGGGGATACGCAGTATTTT.